Detailed here is one TCR beta chain. Its antigen is still unknown. The data belong to a study of cytomegalovirus exposure and HLA in healthy donors. The donors were part of the validation cohort of around 110 subjects. That cohort was separate from the first cohort, which comprised fewer than 800 subjects. This table comes from immunoSEQ multiplex PCR, and its TCRdb copy is limited to in-frame clones, with some not included. The sample contains fewer than 400,000 clones, around 86% of which appear only once. Per the germline V gene, CDR1 is MNHNS and CDR2 is SASEGT. This CDR3 spans 14 amino acids. The J segment lost 4 bases and the V segment lost 8 bases, leaving 9 bases of the junction unmatched. Study conclusions and caveats: Cytomegalovirus association was listed for 164 TCR beta chains. With high specificity and sensitivity, the classifier reportedly diagnosed cytomegalovirus status.

The chain recombines TRBV6-1 with TRBJ1-2, with 8 bases matching TRBD1. The receptor was isolated from a woman aged 18-30 years in good health and CMV-seronegative. Sequencing was performed on PBMCs. CDR3 in amino acids: CASGLTGAAYGYTF. The CDR3 region has the DNA TGTGCCAGCGGCCTGACAGGGGCCGCCTATGGCTACACCTTC.